This T cell receptor beta chain stems from a study of T-cell memory formation after mild COVID-19. CDR1 is MNHEY, CDR2 SVGAGI, per germline. There are 15 residues in the CDR3. Trimming removed 9 bases from V and 6 bases from J; junction bases left unmatched: 14. It was 5'RACE with constant-segment primers that produced the TCR alpha and TCR beta cDNA libraries, which carried sample barcodes and UMIs. TCRdb analysed the 5' RACE reads with MiXCR anew, one entry per CDR3 protein. The data contain fewer than 15,000 distinct CDR3 sequences, roughly 15% of them singletons. The chain combines TRBV6-5 with TRBJ2-1; 7 bases align to TRBD2. The receptor was derived from a man between 18 and 29 years old who had mild COVID-19 (a few samples of this study predate the infection). Cell type and time point are not known. The material sequenced was PBMCs or a T cell subset sorted from them (not recorded which). The CDR3 DNA is TGTGCCAGTAAGAGGCCGGGACTACAAACCAATGAGCAGTTCTTC. Translated: CASKRPGLQTNEQFF.